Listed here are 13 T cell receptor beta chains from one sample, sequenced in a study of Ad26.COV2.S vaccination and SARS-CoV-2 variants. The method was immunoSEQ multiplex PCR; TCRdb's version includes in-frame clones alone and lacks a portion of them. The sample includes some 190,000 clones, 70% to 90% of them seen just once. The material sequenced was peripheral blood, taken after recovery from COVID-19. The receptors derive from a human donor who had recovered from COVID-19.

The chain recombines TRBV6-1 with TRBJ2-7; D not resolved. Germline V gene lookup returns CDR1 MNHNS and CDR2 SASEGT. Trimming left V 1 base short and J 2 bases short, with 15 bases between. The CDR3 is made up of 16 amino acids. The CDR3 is CASSEGIRTDAYEQYF. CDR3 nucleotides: TGTGCCAGCAGTGAAGGAATTCGGACGGACGCCTACGAGCAGTACTTC.

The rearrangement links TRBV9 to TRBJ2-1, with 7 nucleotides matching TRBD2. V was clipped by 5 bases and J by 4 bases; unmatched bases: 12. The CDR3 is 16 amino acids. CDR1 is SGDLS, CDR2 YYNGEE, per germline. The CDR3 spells CASSSGGTGPYNEQFF. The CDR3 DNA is TGTGCCAGCAGTTCCGGGGGGACCGGGCCATACAATGAGCAGTTCTTC.

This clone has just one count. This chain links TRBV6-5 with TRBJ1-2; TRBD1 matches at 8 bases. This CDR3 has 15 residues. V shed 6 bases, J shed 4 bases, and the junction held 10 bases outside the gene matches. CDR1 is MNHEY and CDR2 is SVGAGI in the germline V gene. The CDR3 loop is CASRADTGGPYGYTF. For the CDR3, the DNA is TGTGCCAGCAGGGCGGACACAGGGGGACCCTATGGCTACACCTTC.

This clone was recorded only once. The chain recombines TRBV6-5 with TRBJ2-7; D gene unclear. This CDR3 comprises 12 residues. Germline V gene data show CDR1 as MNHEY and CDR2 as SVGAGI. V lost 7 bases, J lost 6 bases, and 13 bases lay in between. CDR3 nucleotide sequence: TGTGCCAGCACCAAACCCCCCCGCGAGCAGTACTTC. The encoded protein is CASTKPPREQYF.

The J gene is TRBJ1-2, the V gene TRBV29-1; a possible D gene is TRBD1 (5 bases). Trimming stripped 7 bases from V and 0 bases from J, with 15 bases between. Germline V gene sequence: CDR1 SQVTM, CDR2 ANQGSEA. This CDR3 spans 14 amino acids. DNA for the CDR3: TGCAGCGCAAACACAGAGGACACTAACTATGGCTACACCTTC. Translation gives CSANTEDTNYGYTF.

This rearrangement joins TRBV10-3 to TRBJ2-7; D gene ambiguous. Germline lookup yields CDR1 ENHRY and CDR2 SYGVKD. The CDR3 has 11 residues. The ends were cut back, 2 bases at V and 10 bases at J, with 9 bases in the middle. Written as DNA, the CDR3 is TGTGCCATCAGTGAGCTTACAGATCAGTACTTC. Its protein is CAISELTDQYF.

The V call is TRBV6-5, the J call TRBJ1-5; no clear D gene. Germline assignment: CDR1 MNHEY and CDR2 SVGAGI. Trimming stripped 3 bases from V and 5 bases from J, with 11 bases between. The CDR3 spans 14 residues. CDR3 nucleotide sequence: TGTGCCAGCAGTTATGGAGGCGGGGATCAGCCCCAGCATTTT. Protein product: CASSYGGGDQPQHF.

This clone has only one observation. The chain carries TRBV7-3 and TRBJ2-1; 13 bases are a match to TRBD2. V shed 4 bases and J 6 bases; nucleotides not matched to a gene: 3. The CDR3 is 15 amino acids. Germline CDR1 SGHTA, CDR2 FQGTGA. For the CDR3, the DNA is TGTGCCAGCAGCTCCGGACTAGCGGGGGCCAATGAGCAGTTCTTC. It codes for CASSSGLAGANEQFF. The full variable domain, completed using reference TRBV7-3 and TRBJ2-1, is GAGVSQTPSNKVTEKGKYVELRCDPISGHTALYWYRQSLGQGPEFLIYFQGTGAADDSGLPNDRFFAVRPEGSVSTLKIQRTERGDSAVYLCASSSGLAGANEQFFGPGTRLTVL.

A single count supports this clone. CDR3 coding DNA: TGTGCCAGCAGTTCCGGACAGGGTGGGAATGAGCAGTTCTTC. Translation: CASSSGQGGNEQFF. The chain carries TRBV28 and TRBJ2-1; 8 bases match TRBD1. Unmatched junction bases numbered 6, after V lost 4 bases and J lost 7 bases. Germline loops: CDR1 MDHEN, CDR2 SYDVKM. The CDR3 consists of 14 residues.

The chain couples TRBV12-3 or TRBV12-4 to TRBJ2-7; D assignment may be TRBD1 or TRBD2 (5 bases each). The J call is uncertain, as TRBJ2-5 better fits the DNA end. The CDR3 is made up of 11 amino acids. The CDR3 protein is CASSWGETQYF. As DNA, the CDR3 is TGTGCCAGCAGTTGGGGGGAGACCCAGTACTTC.

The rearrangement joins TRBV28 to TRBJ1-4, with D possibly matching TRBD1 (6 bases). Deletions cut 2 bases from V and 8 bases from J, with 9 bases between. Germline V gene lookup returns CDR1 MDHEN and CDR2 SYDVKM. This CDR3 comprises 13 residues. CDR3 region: CASSLTGWEKLFF. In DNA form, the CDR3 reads TGTGCCAGCAGTTTAACAGGGTGGGAAAAACTGTTTTTT.

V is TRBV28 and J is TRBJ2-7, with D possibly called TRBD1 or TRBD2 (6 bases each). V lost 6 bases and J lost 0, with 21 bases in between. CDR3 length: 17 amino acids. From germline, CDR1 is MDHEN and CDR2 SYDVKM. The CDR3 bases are TGTGCCAGCAGCCTCCCCCTAGAGGGGGGCCTCTCCTACGAGCAGTACTTC. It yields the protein CASSLPLEGGLSYEQYF.

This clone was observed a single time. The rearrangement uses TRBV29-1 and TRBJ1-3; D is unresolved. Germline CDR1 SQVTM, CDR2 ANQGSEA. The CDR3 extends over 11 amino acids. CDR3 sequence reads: CSMGVGNTIYF. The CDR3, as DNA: TGCAGTATGGGAGTGGGAAACACCATATATTTT.